These 13 T cell receptor beta chains were sequenced from one sample in a study of OX40 agonist ivuxolimab in advanced cancers. The protocol was immunoSEQ multiplex PCR, while the TCRdb copy is restricted to in-frame clones and leaves out a portion. This sample has over 55,000 clones, with about nine tenths found just once. Sample: CD4+ or CD8+ T cells sorted from blood, taken in a trial of the OX40 agonist ivuxolimab. The receptors stem from an adult with an advanced solid tumor such as melanoma, head and neck, liver or kidney cancer.

The chain has TRBV19 and TRBJ1-2; D unresolved. The V and J ends lost 0 bases and 4 bases respectively, with 15 bases between them. The CDR3 spans 16 residues. Per germline, CDR1 LNHDA and CDR2 SQIVND (reference sequence). The CDR3 DNA reads TGTGCCAGTAGTATAGAGGGAACAGCAAATAGCTATGGCTACACCTTC. Translated, it gives CASSIEGTANSYGYTF. The whole variable domain, filled in from reference TRBV19 and TRBJ1-2, reads DGGITQSPKYLFRKEGQNVTLSCEQNLNHDAMYWYRQDPGQGLRLIYYSQIVNDFQKGDIAEGYSVSREKKESFPLTVTSAQKNPTAFYLCASSIEGTANSYGYTFGSGTRLTVV.

The rearrangement joins TRBV2 to TRBJ2-5; possibly TRBD1 or TRBD2 for D (5 bases each). The J call may be incorrect, as the DNA end agrees better with TRBJ2-7. This CDR3 has 13 residues. CDR1 and CDR2 from the germline V gene are SNHLY and FYNNEI. Here the CDR3 reads CATKRGGYYEQYF. CDR3 in DNA: TGTGCCACCAAACGGGGCGGGTATTACGAGCAGTACTTC.

This clone is a singleton in its sample. The chain uses TRBV10-3 and TRBJ2-1; D remains unclear. Germline lookup yields CDR1 ENHRY and CDR2 SYGVKD. V shed 0 bases and J shed 4 bases, with 7 bases lying between them. This CDR3 has 14 amino acids. The CDR3 DNA follows: TGTGCCATCAGTGAGTCGATGGAATACAATGAGCAGTTCTTC. Protein: CAISESMEYNEQFF.

The V call is TRBV7-2, the J call TRBJ2-7; possible D gene TRBD1, 7 bases. V was clipped by 5 bases and J by 7 bases, with 27 bases between them. CDR1 and CDR2 from the germline V gene are SGHTA and FQGNSA. The CDR3 covers 17 residues. The CDR3 DNA is TGTGCCAGCAGCCCCGAGGGGGGACAGAGTCATCTGGGAGAGCAGTACTTC. Protein: CASSPEGGQSHLGEQYF.

V and J are TRBV30 and TRBJ2-1; D gene ambiguous. The CDR3 spans 16 residues. V was cut by 2 bases and J by 4 bases, with 18 bases left in between. Germline CDR1 is GTSNPN and CDR2 is SVGIG (reference sequence). The CDR3 sequence is CAWSRAAPGNYNEQFF. The CDR3 DNA sequence: TGTGCCTGGAGTCGGGCTGCCCCTGGGAATTACAATGAGCAGTTCTTC.

J is TRBJ2-3 and V is TRBV7-2; 7 bases agree with TRBD2. The germline V gene has CDR1 SGHTA and CDR2 FQGNSA. V lost 1 base and J lost 10; bases outside the gene matches: 5. The CDR3 is 13 amino acids. CDR3 region: CASSLVVGRPQYF. CDR3 coding DNA: TGTGCCAGCAGCTTAGTGGTCGGGAGGCCGCAGTATTTT.

This clone showed up just once. The chain carries TRBV19 and TRBJ2-5; 10 bases align to TRBD1. The DNA matches TRBJ2-7 better at its end, which makes the J call doubtful. The germline CDR1 and CDR2 sequences are LNHDA and SQIVND (reference sequence). CDR3 length: 15 residues. CDR3 loop: CASSDSDRGVFEQYF. The CDR3, as DNA: TGTGCCAGTAGCGACTCGGACAGGGGGGTCTTCGAGCAGTACTTC.

V is TRBV9 and J is TRBJ1-1; D call uncertain. This CDR3 has 13 amino acids. Deletions cut 5 bases from V and 0 bases from J, with 8 bases between. CDR1 is SGDLS and CDR2 is YYNGEE in the germline V gene. The CDR3 is CASSTKLNTEAFF. The CDR3 nucleotides read TGTGCCAGCAGTACGAAGCTGAACACTGAAGCTTTCTTT.

DNA of the CDR3: TGTGCCAGCAGCCCTACAGGGACTCAAGAGACCCAGTACTTC. It encodes CASSPTGTQETQYF. The rearrangement uses TRBV5-5 and TRBJ2-5; D may match TRBD1 or TRBD2 (6 bases each). V was trimmed by 4 bases and J by 2 bases, leaving 12 bases between them. Germline values: CDR1 SGHKS, CDR2 YYEKEE (reference sequence). This CDR3 is built from 14 residues. Full variable domain (missing parts from reference TRBV5-5 and TRBJ2-5): DAGVTQSPTHLIKTRGQQVTLRCSPISGHKSVSWYQQVLGQGPQFIFQYYEKEERGRGNFPDRFSARQFPNYSSELNVNALLLGDSALYLCASSPTGTQETQYFGPGTRLLVL.

V and J are TRBV4-1 and TRBJ1-2, with D tentatively TRBD1 (5 bases). The CDR3 covers 16 residues. Germline CDR1 is MGHRA and CDR2 is YSYEKL. V lost 2 bases and J lost 2, with 15 bases in between. The CDR3 sequence: CASSQTRDSLNYGYTF. The CDR3 coding sequence is TGCGCCAGCAGCCAAACGAGAGACAGCTTGAACTATGGCTACACCTTC.

The V call is TRBV28, the J call TRBJ2-2, with a weak D call TRBD2 (5 bases). This CDR3 has 16 residues. The germline V gene encodes CDR1 MDHEN and CDR2 SYDVKM. Trimming pared 2 bases from V and 6 bases from J, leaving 16 bases between. CDR3 sequence reads: CASSLGPGGRAGELFF. The DNA for the CDR3 is TGTGCCAGCAGTTTAGGGCCGGGTGGGAGAGCCGGGGAGCTGTTTTTT. The variable domain in full, completed from reference TRBV28 and TRBJ2-2, reads DVKVTQSSRYLVKRTGEKVFLECVQDMDHENMFWYRQDPGLGLRLIYFSYDVKMKEKGDIPEGYSVSREKKERFSLILESASTNQTSMYLCASSLGPGGRAGELFFGEGSRLTVL.

This chain joins TRBV11-2 and TRBJ2-7, with 8 bases lining up with TRBD2. J gave up 2 bases and V 5 bases, and 5 bases lay outside the gene matches. In germline, CDR1 is SGHAT, CDR2 FQNNGV. This CDR3 has 14 residues. The CDR3 here is CASSTTSGTYEQYF. The CDR3 DNA reads TGTGCCAGCAGCACTACTAGCGGAACCTACGAGCAGTACTTC.

The chain recombines TRBV19 with TRBJ2-5, with 8 bases fitting TRBD2. V shed 3 bases and J 1 base; nucleotides not matched to a gene: 7. Germline V lookup: CDR1 LNHDA, CDR2 SQIVND (reference sequence). The CDR3 covers 16 residues. The CDR3 DNA reads TGTGCCAGTAGTATTTATGCGGGGGGAACCCAAGAGACCCAGTACTTC. Translation: CASSIYAGGTQETQYF.